Shown below are 19 T cell receptor beta chains from a single sample sequenced in a study of blood T cell repertoires in COVID-19. Sequencing used immunoSEQ multiplex PCR; TCRdb keeps in-frame clones, though not all of them. The table lists about 200,000 clones, about 88% of them singletons. Sequenced sample: peripheral blood. The receptors originated from a man in his fifties with COVID-19, enrolled during active disease.

The J gene is TRBJ1-2, the V gene TRBV5-5; the D gene is possibly TRBD1 (6 bases). Germline-derived CDR1 and CDR2 are SGHKS and YYEKEE (reference sequence). This CDR3 region has 14 residues. The V and J ends lost 2 bases and 2 bases respectively, with 10 bases between them. Here the CDR3 DNA reads TGTGCCAGCAGCTTCCGGGACACCAACTATGGCTACACCTTC. Protein: CASSFRDTNYGYTF.

This chain connects TRBV5-4 to TRBJ1-5; no clear D gene. The CDR3 is 13 residues long. The germline V gene has CDR1 SGHNT and CDR2 YYREEE (reference sequence). With 0 bases removed from V and 6 bases from J, the gap between germline ends came to 7 bases. The CDR3 DNA reads TGTGCCAGCAGCTTGGGGAGAAGTCAGCCCCAGCATTTT. It codes for CASSLGRSQPQHF.

The gene calls are TRBV7-2 and TRBJ2-2; 8 nucleotides line up with TRBD2. Unmatched junction bases numbered 3, after V lost 2 bases and J lost 1 base. CDR1 is SGHTA, CDR2 FQGNSA, per germline. This CDR3 is built from 16 residues. CDR3 protein: CASSLFSGGNTGELFF. The CDR3 bases are TGTGCCAGCAGCTTATTCAGCGGGGGGAACACCGGGGAGCTGTTTTTT.

This clone was observed a single time. This sequence joins TRBV28 and TRBJ2-1; 7 bases line up with TRBD1. The CDR3 extends over 14 amino acids. V lost 4 bases, J lost 3 bases, and 3 bases stayed unmatched. CDR1 is MDHEN and CDR2 is SYDVKM in the germline V gene. CDR3 amino acids: CASSSGTDYNEQFF. CDR3 in DNA: TGTGCCAGCAGTTCCGGGACAGACTACAATGAGCAGTTCTTC.

The genes are TRBV6-5 and TRBJ2-3, with 7 positions matching TRBD1. V gave up 5 bases and J gave up 1 base; unmatched junction bases: 3. In germline, CDR1 is MNHEY, CDR2 SVGAGI. The CDR3 extends over 14 amino acids. The CDR3 nucleotides read TGTGCCAGCAGTACCGGGACAGGCACAGATACGCAGTATTTT. It translates to CASSTGTGTDTQYF.

J is TRBJ1-3 and V is TRBV4-3; tentative D call: TRBD1 (5 bases). The germline V gene encodes CDR1 LGHNA and CDR2 YSLEER. V was cut by 3 bases and J by 3 bases, with 15 bases left in between. The CDR3 contains 16 residues. CDR3 residues: CASSHGSGEYGNTIYF. The CDR3 DNA sequence: TGCGCCAGCAGCCACGGTTCGGGGGAGTATGGAAACACCATATATTTT.

V gene TRBV11-3 combines with J gene TRBJ1-1; D gene unclear. Germline V gene data show CDR1 as SGHNT and CDR2 as YENEEA. The CDR3 loop spans 13 amino acids. V was clipped by 2 bases and J by 11 bases, with 15 bases between them. In DNA, the CDR3 is TGTGCCAGCAGCTTAAATTCGCAACAATATGCTTTCTTT. It yields the protein CASSLNSQQYAFF. The full variable domain, its missing parts supplied by reference TRBV11-3 and TRBJ1-1, is EAGVVQSPRYKIIEKKQPVAFWCNPISGHNTLYWYLQNLGQGPELLIRYENEEAVDDSQLPKDRFSAERLKGVDSTLKIQPAELGDSAVYLCASSLNSQQYAFFGQGTRLTVV.

The chain is built from TRBV7-9 and TRBJ2-2, with D possibly being TRBD2 (6 bases). The CDR3 covers 16 residues. Germline assignment: CDR1 SEHNR and CDR2 FQNEAQ (reference sequence). V lost 3 bases and J 1 base, leaving 12 bases between the germline ends. CDR3 loop: CASSLGLQGNTGELFF. CDR3 nucleotides: TGTGCCAGCAGCTTGGGACTTCAGGGGAACACCGGGGAGCTGTTTTTT.

The chain couples TRBV28 to TRBJ1-4, with D possibly TRBD1 on 6 matching bases. Germline lookup yields CDR1 MDHEN and CDR2 SYDVKM. V was shortened by 6 bases and J by 0 bases, with 14 bases between the two germline ends. The CDR3 contains 16 residues. In nucleotides, the CDR3 is TGTGCCAGCAGGAAAAGACAGGTTGCAACTAATGAAAAACTGTTTTTT. This translates into CASRKRQVATNEKLFF. The variable domain in full, completed from reference TRBV28 and TRBJ1-4, reads DVKVTQSSRYLVKRTGEKVFLECVQDMDHENMFWYRQDPGLGLRLIYFSYDVKMKEKGDIPEGYSVSREKKERFSLILESASTNQTSMYLCASRKRQVATNEKLFFGSGTQLSVL.

The chain employs TRBV7-9 and TRBJ1-1; TRBD1 matches at 10 bases. CDR1 and CDR2 (germline): SEHNR, FQNEAQ (reference sequence). V lost 5 bases to trimming and J lost 5 bases; unmatched junction nucleotides: 11. The CDR3 extends over 16 amino acids. The CDR3, as DNA: TGTGCCAGCAGCCCAGGACAGGGGGTTGAAGGGACTGAAGCTTTCTTT. The encoded protein is CASSPGQGVEGTEAFF.

This clone has only a few counts. V gene TRBV7-9 combines with J gene TRBJ1-2, with 8 nucleotides matching TRBD1. The germline CDR1 and CDR2 sequences are SEHNR and FQNEAQ (reference sequence). This CDR3 is 13 amino acids long. V lost 3 bases to trimming and J lost 7 bases; unmatched junction nucleotides: 4. The CDR3: CASSFDRGSGYTF. Written as DNA, the CDR3 is TGTGCCAGCAGCTTCGACAGGGGAAGTGGCTACACCTTC.

This clone appeared a few times. The chain has TRBV9 and TRBJ2-1, with no clear D. This CDR3 spans 15 amino acids. Trimming removed 2 bases from V and 0 bases from J, with 9 bases in between. Looked up from germline, CDR1 is SGDLS and CDR2 is YYNGEE. Here the CDR3 reads CASSVSGFSYNEQFF. The CDR3, as DNA: TGTGCCAGCAGCGTGTCAGGTTTCTCCTACAATGAGCAGTTCTTC.

The CDR3 spells CASSSAGGPNEQFF. Here the CDR3 DNA reads TGCGCCAGCAGCTCAGCGGGAGGGCCCAATGAGCAGTTCTTC. The chain couples TRBV5-1 to TRBJ2-1; 10 bases map to TRBD2. In germline, CDR1 is SGHRS, CDR2 YFSETQ. CDR3 length: 14 residues. V gave up 3 bases and J gave up 6 bases; unmatched junction bases: 3.

This chain uses TRBV6-1 with TRBJ2-3; TRBD1 agrees at 9 bases. Unmatched junction bases numbered 9, after V lost 2 bases and J lost 3 bases. The CDR3 has 17 residues. Looked up from germline, CDR1 is MNHNS and CDR2 is SASEGT. The CDR3 is CASSERGQGKGTDTQYF. CDR3 in DNA: TGTGCCAGCAGTGAAAGGGGACAGGGAAAGGGAACAGATACGCAGTATTTT.

This CDR3 is CASSTSGQETQYF. The CDR3 nucleotides read TGCGCCAGCAGTACTAGCGGCCAAGAGACCCAGTACTTC. The chain employs TRBV10-2 and TRBJ2-5; 8 bases match TRBD2. The CDR3 totals 13 residues. V lost 5 bases to trimming and J lost 1 base; unmatched junction nucleotides: 0. CDR1 is WSHSY and CDR2 is SAAADI in the germline V gene.

The chain carries TRBV7-2 and TRBJ2-3; 10 bases align to TRBD2. This CDR3 is 16 amino acids long. Trimming took 1 base from V and 5 from J; bases not matched to a gene: 6. From germline, CDR1 is SGHTA and CDR2 FQGNSA. CDR3 loop: CASSLVAGGIGDTQYF. CDR3 in DNA: TGTGCCAGCAGCTTAGTAGCGGGGGGAATAGGAGATACGCAGTATTTT.

The chain has TRBV2 and TRBJ2-7; maybe TRBD2 (6 bases). Germline values: CDR1 SNHLY, CDR2 FYNNEI. V gave up 7 bases and J gave up 7 bases, with 20 bases separating them. The CDR3 sequence is 14 residues long. The CDR3 region is CASNGLSGGLEQYF. CDR3 bases: TGTGCCAGCAACGGGTTAAGTGGAGGGTTGGAGCAGTACTTC. Based on the CDR3 plus reference TRBV2 and TRBJ2-7, the full variable domain is EPEVTQTPSHQVTQMGQEVILRCVPISNHLYFYWYRQILGQKVEFLVSFYNNEISEKSEIFDDQFSVERPDGSNFTLKIRSTKLEDSAMYFCASNGLSGGLEQYFGPGTRLTVT.

The V and J genes are TRBV6-5 and TRBJ1-1; tentative D call: TRBD1 (6 bases). In germline, CDR1 is MNHEY, CDR2 SVGAGI. The CDR3 runs 13 residues. The V end lost 6 bases, the J end lost 1 base, and 9 bases lay between the germline ends. The DNA for the CDR3 is TGTGCCAGCAGGGGGACATCGAACACTGAAGCTTTCTTT. As protein: CASRGTSNTEAFF.

This chain links TRBV11-2 with TRBJ2-2; D might be TRBD2 (7 bases). The CDR3 consists of 14 residues. CDR1 and CDR2 (germline): SGHAT, FQNNGV. V dropped 5 bases and J dropped 12 bases, with 19 bases sitting between them. CDR3 in DNA: TGTGCCAGCAGCCTCGAGTGGGGGGGGCATAAGCTGTTTTTT. It codes for CASSLEWGGHKLFF.